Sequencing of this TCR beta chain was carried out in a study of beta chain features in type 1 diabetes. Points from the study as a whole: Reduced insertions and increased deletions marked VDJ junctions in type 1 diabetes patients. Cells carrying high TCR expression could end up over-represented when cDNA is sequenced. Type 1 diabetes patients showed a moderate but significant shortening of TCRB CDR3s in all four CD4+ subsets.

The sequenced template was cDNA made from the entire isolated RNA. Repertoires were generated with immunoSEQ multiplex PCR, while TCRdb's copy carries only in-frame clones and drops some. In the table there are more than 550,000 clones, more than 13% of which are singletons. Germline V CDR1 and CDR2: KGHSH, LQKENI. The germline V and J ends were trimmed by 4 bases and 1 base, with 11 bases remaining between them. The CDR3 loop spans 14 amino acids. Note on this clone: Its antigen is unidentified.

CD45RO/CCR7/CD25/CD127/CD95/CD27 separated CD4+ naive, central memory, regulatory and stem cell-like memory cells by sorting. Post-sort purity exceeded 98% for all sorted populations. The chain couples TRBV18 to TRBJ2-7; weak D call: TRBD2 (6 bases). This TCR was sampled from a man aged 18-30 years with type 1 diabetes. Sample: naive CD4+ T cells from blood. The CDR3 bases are TGTGCCAGCTCACAAATCGGGACTTCCTACGAGCAGTACTTC. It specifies CASSQIGTSYEQYF.